The T cell receptor beta chain described here comes from a study of T cell changes during pregnancy in multiple sclerosis. TCRdb keeps only in-frame clones here, not all; method: immunoSEQ multiplex PCR. The sample has approximately 100,000 clones, almost 95% seen once; the top ten hold more than 0.8%. This CDR3 is 12 amino acids long. Germline V CDR1 and CDR2: MDHEN, SYDVKM. Deletions cut 8 bases from V and 5 bases from J, with 12 bases between. The receptor was isolated from a female donor with multiple sclerosis, enrolled in a pregnancy study. This specimen was peripheral blood, taken before pregnancy. This chain connects TRBV28 to TRBJ2-5, with D hard to call. CDR3 DNA sequence: TGTGCCAGCCGGAAATTCAGGGAGACCCAGTACTTC. It specifies CASRKFRETQYF.